The T cell receptor (beta chain) described here comes from a study of blood T cell repertoires in COVID-19 (dated by TCRdb to the early 2020s). With regard to the full study: Samples from collaborators originated in the United States, Italy and Spain and spanned both the acute and convalescent phases of COVID-19. The material from the prospective study consisted of cDNA or gDNA derived from T cells, B-cell-depleted T cells, or PBMCs. Subjects who had been exposed to COVID-19, were actively infected with it, or had recovered from it provided the deeply sampled blood TCRbeta repertoires that made up the dataset. The repertoires were released in a freely available public database meant as a resource for research on the immune response to SARS-CoV-2. Samples came from the ongoing ImmuneRACE study (first 160 participants) plus 1,254 subjects from 6 global collaborators. The sample metadata nearly always contained a de-identified subject ID, COVID-19 status, age in years and sex. HLA class I and class II types, where available, came from metadata supplied by the sample provider rather than from assay-based typing.

TCRbeta CDR3 regions were amplified from genomic DNA using the immunoSEQ Assay, a bias-controlled multiplex PCR. Turning to the authors' computational methods: Within the assay, amplification of reference gene primers was used to estimate how many nucleated cells each sample contained. Sequence reads were collapsed and filtered to measure the absolute abundance of every unique TCRbeta CDR3 rearrangement. Productive Simpson clonality was computed per sample as the square root of Simpson's diversity index over productive rearrangements. TCRdb limited this immuneACCESS table to in-frame rearrangements with V and J called. A share of clones is missing; checked studies link under half to unresolved V genes, and the rest is unexplained. V, J and clone size were drawn from that table, and D and trimming were deduced from the DNA. In all, the sample holds 52,000 or so clones, and 80% to 90% of those were seen once. Under 4% of the sample is taken by the ten largest.

Its CDR3 holds 13 amino acids, cysteine through phenylalanine. This entry keeps only the CDR3 DNA: 39 bases, framed from base 1. Trimming costs V 4 bases and J 4 bases, and their ends lie 11 bases apart. Via the germline V gene, CDR1 is SQVTM and CDR2 ANQGSEA. On the study overall, not on this receptor specifically: The amount of clinical and demographic metadata varied by source and participant and was provided uncurated.

This clone was seen a few times. This receptor's antigen is unknown. No clone much larger than this one lies a single base away; base qualities are absent. One collaborating source in Seattle enrolled patients during active infection and followed them longitudinally through the course of disease. Whole blood was collected in K2EDTA tubes by collaborating institutions according to the institutions' own protocols. For TCRbeta analysis, collaborators shipped samples in one of three forms: frozen whole blood, isolated PBMCs, or DNA extracted from either of those sample types. Here the chain combines TRBV29-1 and TRBJ1-3, with a weak D call of TRBD1 (6 bases match). The sample consisted of peripheral blood. This TCR derives from a man aged 35 to 55 with COVID-19, enrolled during active disease. DNA sequence: TGCAGCGTTGGGGACACCTACGGAAACACCATATATTTT. Translated, it gives CSVGDTYGNTIYF.